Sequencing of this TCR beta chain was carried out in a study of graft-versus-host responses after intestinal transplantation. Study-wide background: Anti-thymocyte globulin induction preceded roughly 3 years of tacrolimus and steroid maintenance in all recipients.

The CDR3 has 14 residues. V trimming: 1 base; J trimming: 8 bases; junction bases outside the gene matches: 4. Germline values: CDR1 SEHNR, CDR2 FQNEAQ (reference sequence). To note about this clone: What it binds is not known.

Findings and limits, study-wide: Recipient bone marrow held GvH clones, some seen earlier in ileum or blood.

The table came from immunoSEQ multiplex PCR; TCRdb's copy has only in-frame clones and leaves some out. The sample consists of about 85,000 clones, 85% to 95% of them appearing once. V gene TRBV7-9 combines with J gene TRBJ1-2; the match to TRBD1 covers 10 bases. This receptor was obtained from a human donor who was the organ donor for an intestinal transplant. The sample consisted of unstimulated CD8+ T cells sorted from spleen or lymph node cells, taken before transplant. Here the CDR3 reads CASSLVGTGDGYTF. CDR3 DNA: TGTGCCAGCAGCTTAGTTGGGACAGGGGACGGCTACACCTTC.